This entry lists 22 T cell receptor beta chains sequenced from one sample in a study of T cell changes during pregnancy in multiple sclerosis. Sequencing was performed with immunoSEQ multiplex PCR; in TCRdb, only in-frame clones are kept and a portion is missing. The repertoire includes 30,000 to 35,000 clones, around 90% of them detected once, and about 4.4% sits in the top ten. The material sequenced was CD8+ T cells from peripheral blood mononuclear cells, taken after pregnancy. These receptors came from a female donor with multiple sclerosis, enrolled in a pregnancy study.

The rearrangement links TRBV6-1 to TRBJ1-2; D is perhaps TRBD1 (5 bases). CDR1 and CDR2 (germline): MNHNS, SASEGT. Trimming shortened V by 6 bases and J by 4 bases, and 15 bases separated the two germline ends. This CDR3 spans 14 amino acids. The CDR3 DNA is TGTGCCAGCAGCCCGGGGGAGGGCTCCTATGGCTACACCTTC. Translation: CASSPGEGSYGYTF.

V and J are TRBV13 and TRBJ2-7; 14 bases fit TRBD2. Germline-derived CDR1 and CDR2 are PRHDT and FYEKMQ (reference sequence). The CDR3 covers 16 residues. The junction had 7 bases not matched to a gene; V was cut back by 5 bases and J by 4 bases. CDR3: CASSPRTSGGLYEQYF. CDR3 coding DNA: TGTGCCAGCAGCCCTCGGACTAGCGGGGGGTTATACGAGCAGTACTTC.

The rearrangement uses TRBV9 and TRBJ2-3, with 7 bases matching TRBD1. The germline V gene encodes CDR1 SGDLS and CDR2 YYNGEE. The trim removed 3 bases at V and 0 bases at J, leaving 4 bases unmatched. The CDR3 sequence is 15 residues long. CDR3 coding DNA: TGTGCCAGCAGCGGAAGGGACAGTAGCACAGATACGCAGTATTTT. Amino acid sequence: CASSGRDSSTDTQYF.

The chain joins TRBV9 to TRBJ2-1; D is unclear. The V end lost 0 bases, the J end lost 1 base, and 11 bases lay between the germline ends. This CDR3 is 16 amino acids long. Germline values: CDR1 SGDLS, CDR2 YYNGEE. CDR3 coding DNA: TGTGCCAGCAGCGTAGCTCTAGTTGGGTCCTACAATGAGCAGTTCTTC. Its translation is CASSVALVGSYNEQFF.

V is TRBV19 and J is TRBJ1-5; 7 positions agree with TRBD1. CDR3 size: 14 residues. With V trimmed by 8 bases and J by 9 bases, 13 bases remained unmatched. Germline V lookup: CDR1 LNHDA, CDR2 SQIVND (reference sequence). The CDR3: CASETGTQVVPQHF. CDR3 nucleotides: TGTGCCAGTGAGACAGGGACCCAAGTTGTGCCCCAGCATTTT.

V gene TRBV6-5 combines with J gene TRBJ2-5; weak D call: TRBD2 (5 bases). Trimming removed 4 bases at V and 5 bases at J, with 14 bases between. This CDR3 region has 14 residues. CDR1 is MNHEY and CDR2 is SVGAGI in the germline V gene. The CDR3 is CASSLQRLPETQYF. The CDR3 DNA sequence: TGTGCCAGCAGTTTACAGCGGCTCCCGGAGACCCAGTACTTC.

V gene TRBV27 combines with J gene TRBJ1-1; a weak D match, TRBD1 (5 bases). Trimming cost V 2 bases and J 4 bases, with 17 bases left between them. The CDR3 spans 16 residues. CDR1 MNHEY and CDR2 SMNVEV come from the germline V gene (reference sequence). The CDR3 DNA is TGTGCCAGCAGTTTACGCCTAAGAGGACACGCCACTGAAGCTTTCTTT. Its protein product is CASSLRLRGHATEAFF.

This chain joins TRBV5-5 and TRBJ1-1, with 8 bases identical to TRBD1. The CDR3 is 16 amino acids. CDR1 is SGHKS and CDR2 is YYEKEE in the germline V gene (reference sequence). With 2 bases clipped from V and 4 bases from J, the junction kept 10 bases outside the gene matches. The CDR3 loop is CASSFRGPWRSTEAFF. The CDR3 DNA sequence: TGTGCCAGCAGCTTCAGGGGGCCCTGGAGGAGCACTGAAGCTTTCTTT.

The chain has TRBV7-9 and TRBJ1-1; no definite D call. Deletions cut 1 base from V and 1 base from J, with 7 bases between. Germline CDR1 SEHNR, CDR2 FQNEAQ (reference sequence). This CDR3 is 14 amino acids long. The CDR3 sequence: CASSLGEWNTEAFF. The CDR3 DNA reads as TGTGCCAGCAGCTTAGGCGAGTGGAACACTGAAGCTTTCTTT.

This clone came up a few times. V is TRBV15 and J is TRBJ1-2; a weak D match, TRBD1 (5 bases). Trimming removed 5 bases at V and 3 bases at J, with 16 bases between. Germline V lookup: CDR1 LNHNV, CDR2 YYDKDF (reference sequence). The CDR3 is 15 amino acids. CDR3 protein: CATSPLPAGDYGYTF. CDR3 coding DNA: TGTGCCACCAGCCCCCTCCCCGCGGGGGACTATGGCTACACCTTC.

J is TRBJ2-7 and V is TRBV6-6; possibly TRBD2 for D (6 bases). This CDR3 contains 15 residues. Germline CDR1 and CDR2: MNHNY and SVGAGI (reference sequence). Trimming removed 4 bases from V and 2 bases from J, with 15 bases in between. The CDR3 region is CASSSLAWEAYEQYF. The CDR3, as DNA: TGTGCCAGCAGTTCACTTGCATGGGAGGCCTACGAGCAGTACTTC.

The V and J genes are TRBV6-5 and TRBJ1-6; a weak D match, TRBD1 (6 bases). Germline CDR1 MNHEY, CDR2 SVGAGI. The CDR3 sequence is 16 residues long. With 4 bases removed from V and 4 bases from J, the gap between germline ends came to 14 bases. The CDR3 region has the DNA TGTGCCAGCAGTTCCACTGCGAGGGGGTATAATTCACCCCTCCACTTT. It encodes CASSSTARGYNSPLHF.

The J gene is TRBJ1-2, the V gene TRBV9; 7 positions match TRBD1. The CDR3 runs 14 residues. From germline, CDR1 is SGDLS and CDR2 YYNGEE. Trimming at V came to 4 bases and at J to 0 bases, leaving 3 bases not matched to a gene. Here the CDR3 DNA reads TGTGCCAGCAGCCAACAGGGGACTAACTATGGCTACACCTTC. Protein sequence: CASSQQGTNYGYTF.

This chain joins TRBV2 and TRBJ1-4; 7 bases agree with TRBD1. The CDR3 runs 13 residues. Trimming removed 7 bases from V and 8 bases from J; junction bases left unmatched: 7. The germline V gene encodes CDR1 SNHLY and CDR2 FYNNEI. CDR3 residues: CASMVTGHEKLFF. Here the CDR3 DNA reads TGTGCCAGCATGGTGACAGGGCACGAAAAACTGTTTTTT.

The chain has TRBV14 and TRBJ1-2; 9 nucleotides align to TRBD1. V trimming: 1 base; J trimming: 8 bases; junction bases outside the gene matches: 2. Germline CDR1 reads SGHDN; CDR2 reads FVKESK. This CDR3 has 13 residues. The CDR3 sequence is CASSQGDRDGYTF. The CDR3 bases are TGTGCCAGCAGCCAAGGGGACAGGGACGGCTACACCTTC.

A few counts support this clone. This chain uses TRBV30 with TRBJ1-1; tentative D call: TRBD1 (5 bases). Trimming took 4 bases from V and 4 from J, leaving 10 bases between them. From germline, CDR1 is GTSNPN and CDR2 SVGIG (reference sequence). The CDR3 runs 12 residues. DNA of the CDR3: TGTGCCTGGACAGGGTATGGCACTGAAGCTTTCTTT. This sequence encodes CAWTGYGTEAFF.

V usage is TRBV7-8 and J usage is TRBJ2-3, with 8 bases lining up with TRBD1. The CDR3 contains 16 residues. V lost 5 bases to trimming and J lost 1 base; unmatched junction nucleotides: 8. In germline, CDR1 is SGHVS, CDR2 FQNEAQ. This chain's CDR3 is CASSIPQGGGTDTQYF. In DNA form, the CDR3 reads TGTGCCAGCAGCATACCACAGGGGGGTGGCACAGATACGCAGTATTTT.

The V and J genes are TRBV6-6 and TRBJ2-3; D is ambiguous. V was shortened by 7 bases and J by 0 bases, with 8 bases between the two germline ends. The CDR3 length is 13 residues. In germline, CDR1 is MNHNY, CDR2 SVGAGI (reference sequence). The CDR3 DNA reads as TGTGCCAGCAAGCCCTGGAGCACAGATACGCAGTATTTT. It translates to CASKPWSTDTQYF.

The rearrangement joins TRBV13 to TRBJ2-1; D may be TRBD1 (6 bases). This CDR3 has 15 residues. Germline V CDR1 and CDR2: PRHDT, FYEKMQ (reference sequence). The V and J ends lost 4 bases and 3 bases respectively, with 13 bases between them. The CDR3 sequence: CASSSQGSRYNEQFF. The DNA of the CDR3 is TGTGCCAGCAGCTCCCAGGGGTCTCGCTACAATGAGCAGTTCTTC. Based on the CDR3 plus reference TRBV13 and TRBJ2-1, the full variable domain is AAGVIQSPRHLIKEKRETATLKCYPIPRHDTVYWYQQGPGQDPQFLISFYEKMQSDKGSIPDRFSAQQFSDYHSELNMSSLELGDSALYFCASSSQGSRYNEQFFGPGTRLTVL.

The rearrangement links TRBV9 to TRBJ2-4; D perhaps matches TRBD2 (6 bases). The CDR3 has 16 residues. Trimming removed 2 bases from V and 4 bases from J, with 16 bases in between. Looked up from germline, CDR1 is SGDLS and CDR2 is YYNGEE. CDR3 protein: CASSVGGDPAKNIQYF. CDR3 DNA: TGTGCCAGCAGCGTTGGCGGGGACCCCGCTAAAAACATTCAGTACTTC. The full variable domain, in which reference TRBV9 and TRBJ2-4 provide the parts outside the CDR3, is DSGVTQTPKHLITATGQRVTLRCSPRSGDLSVYWYQQSLDQGLQFLIQYYNGEERAKGNILERFSAQQFPDLHSELNLSSLELGDSALYFCASSVGGDPAKNIQYFGAGTRLSVL.

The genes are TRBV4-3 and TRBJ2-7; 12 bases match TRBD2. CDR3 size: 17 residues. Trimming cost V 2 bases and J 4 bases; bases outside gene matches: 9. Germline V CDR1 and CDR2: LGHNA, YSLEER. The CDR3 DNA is TGCGCCAGCAGCCAAAGTGTACTAGCGGGGGGTCCGTACGAGCAGTACTTC. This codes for CASSQSVLAGGPYEQYF.

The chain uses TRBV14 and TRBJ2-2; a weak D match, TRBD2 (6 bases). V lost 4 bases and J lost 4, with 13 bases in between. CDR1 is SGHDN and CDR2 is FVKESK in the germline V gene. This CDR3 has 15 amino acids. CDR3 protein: CASSRVGEATGELFF. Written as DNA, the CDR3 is TGTGCCAGCAGCCGGGTCGGGGAGGCCACCGGGGAGCTGTTTTTT.